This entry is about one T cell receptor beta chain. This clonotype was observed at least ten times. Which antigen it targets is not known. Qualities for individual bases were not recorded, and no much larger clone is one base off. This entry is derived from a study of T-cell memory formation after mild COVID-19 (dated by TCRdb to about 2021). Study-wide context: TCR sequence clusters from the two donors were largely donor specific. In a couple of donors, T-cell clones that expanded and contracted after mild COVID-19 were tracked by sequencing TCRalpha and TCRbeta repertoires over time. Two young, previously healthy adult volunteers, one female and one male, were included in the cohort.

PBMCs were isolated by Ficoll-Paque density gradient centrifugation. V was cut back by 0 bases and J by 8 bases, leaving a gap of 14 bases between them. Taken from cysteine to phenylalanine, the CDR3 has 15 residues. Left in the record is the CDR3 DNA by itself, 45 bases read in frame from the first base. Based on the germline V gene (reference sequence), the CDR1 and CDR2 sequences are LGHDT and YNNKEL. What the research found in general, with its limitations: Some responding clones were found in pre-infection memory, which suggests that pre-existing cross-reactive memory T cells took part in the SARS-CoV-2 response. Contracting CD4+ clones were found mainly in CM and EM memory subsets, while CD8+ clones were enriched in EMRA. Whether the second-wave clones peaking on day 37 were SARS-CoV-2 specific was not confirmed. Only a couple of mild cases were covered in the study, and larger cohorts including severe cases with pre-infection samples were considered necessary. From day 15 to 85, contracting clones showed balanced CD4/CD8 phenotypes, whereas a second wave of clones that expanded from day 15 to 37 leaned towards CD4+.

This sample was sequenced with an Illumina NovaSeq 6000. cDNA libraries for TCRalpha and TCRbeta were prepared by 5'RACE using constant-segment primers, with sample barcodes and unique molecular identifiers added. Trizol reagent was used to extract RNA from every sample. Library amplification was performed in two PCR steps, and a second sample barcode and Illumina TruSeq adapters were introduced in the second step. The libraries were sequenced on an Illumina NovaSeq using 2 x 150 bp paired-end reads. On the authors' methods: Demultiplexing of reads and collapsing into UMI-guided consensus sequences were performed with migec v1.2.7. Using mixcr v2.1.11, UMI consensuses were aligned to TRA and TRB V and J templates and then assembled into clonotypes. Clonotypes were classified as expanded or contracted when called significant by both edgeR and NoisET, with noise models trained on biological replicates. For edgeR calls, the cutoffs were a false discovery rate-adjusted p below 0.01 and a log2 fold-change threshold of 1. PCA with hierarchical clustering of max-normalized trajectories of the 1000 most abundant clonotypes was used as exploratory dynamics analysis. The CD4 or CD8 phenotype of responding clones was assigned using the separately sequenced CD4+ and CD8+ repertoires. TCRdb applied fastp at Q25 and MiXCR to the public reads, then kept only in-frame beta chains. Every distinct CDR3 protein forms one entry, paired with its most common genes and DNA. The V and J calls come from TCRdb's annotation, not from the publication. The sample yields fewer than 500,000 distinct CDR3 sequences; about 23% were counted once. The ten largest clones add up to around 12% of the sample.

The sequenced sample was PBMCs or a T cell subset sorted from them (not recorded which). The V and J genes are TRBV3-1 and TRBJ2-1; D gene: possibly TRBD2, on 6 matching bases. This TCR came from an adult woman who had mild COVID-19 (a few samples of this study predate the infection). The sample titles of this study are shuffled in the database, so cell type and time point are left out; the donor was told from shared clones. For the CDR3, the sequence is CASSQDRVSGDEQFF. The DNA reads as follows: TGTGCCAGCAGCCAAGATCGAGTTAGCGGCGATGAGCAGTTCTTC.